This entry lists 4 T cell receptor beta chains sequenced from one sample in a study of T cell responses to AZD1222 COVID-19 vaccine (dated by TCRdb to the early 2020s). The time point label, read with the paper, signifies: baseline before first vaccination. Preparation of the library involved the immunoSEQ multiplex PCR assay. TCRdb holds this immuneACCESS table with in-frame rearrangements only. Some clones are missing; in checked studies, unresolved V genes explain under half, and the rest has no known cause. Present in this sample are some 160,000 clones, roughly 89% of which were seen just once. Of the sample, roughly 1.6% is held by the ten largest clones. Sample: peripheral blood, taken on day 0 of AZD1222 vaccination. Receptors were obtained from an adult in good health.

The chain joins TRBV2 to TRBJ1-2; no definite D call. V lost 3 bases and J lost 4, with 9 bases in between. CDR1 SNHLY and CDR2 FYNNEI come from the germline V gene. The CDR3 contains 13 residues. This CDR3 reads CASSERALYGYTF. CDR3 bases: TGTGCCAGCAGTGAGAGGGCCCTCTATGGCTACACCTTC. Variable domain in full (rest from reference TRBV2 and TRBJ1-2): EPEVTQTPSHQVTQMGQEVILRCVPISNHLYFYWYRQILGQKVEFLVSFYNNEISEKSEIFDDQFSVERPDGSNFTLKIRSTKLEDSAMYFCASSERALYGYTFGSGTRLTVV.

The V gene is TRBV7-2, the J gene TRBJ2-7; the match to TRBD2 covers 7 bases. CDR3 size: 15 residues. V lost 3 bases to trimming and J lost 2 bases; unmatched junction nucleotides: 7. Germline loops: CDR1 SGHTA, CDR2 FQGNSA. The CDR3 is CASSFLAGTTYEQYF. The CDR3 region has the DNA TGTGCCAGCAGCTTTTTGGCCGGGACTACCTACGAGCAGTACTTC.

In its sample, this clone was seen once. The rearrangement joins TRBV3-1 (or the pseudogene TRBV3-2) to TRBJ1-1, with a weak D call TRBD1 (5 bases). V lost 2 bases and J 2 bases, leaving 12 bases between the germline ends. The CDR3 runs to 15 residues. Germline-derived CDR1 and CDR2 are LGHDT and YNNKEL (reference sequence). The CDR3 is CASSQRGAPNTEAFF. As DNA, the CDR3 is TGTGCCAGCAGCCAACGCGGGGCTCCCAACACTGAAGCTTTCTTT.

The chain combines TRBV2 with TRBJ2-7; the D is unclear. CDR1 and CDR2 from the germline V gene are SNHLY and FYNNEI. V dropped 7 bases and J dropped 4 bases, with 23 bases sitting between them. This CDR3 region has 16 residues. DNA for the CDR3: TGTGCCAGCAAACCGGGCCCTTCCGTCGCCCTTTACGAGCAGTACTTC. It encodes CASKPGPSVALYEQYF. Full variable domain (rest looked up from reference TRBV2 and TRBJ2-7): EPEVTQTPSHQVTQMGQEVILRCVPISNHLYFYWYRQILGQKVEFLVSFYNNEISEKSEIFDDQFSVERPDGSNFTLKIRSTKLEDSAMYFCASKPGPSVALYEQYFGPGTRLTVT.